This is a list of T cell receptor beta chains from one sample in a study of cytomegalovirus exposure and HLA in healthy donors. Using immunoSEQ multiplex PCR, the repertoire was profiled, and TCRdb retains in-frame clones only, with some absent. The sample has 150,000 to 200,000 clones, approximately 80% seen once. The sample was PBMCs. The receptors come from a woman aged 25 to 39 in good health and CMV-seropositive. Each CDR3 is given with its conserved first and last residue. The D gene is left open where the match is weak. Clone sizes are given selectively: once, few, many, or a class where the clone is expanded.

CDR3nt: TGTGCCAGCAGCCCTGGGGGACTTGACCTTGAAGCTTTCTTT
CDR3aa: CASSPGGLDLEAFF
j_gene: TRBJ1-1
v_gene: TRBV7-9
abundance: .
d_gene: .

CDR3nt: TGTGCCTGGAGTAGACCAGCGGGAGTGGAGCCCTACGAGCAGTACTTC
CDR3aa: CAWSRPAGVEPYEQYF
j_gene: TRBJ2-7
v_gene: TRBV30
abundance: .
d_gene: TRBD2

CDR3nt: TGTGCCAGCAGCTTCGGGTCCTATGGCTACACCTTC
CDR3aa: CASSFGSYGYTF
j_gene: TRBJ1-2
v_gene: TRBV5-6
abundance: .
d_gene: .

CDR3nt: TGTGCCAGCAGTCCCTTGGGAGGATACAATGAGCAGTTCTTC
CDR3aa: CASSPLGGYNEQFF
j_gene: TRBJ2-1
v_gene: TRBV28
abundance: .
d_gene: .

CDR3nt: TGTGCCAGCAGCTTAGCGGGAGGAGTCATATACAATGAGCAGTTCTTC
CDR3aa: CASSLAGGVIYNEQFF
j_gene: TRBJ2-1
v_gene: TRBV7-2
abundance: .
d_gene: .

CDR3nt: TGTGCCAGCAGTGAAAACCCTGGACAGGGAACCCAAGAGACCCAGTACTTC
CDR3aa: CASSENPGQGTQETQYF
j_gene: TRBJ2-5
v_gene: TRBV25-1
abundance: few
d_gene: TRBD1

CDR3nt: TGTGCCAGCAGCCCCTTCCAAGCGTTAAACACTGAAGCTTTCTTT
CDR3aa: CASSPFQALNTEAFF
j_gene: TRBJ1-1
v_gene: TRBV9
abundance: .
d_gene: .

CDR3nt: TGTGCCAGTAGTGCACAGGGGGCAGGTCAGCCCCAGCATTTT
CDR3aa: CASSAQGAGQPQHF
j_gene: TRBJ1-5
v_gene: TRBV19
abundance: .
d_gene: TRBD1

CDR3nt: TGTGCCAGTAGTATAGCGAGCGGGAGCTCCTACGAGCAGTACTTC
CDR3aa: CASSIASGSSYEQYF
j_gene: TRBJ2-7
v_gene: TRBV19
abundance: once
d_gene: TRBD2

CDR3nt: TGTGCCAGCAGCTTGAGTGGGAGTGGGTACGAGCAGTACTTC
CDR3aa: CASSLSGSGYEQYF
j_gene: TRBJ2-7
v_gene: TRBV5-6
abundance: .
d_gene: .

CDR3nt: TGTGCCAGCAGCAAGCGGGGCAGCTCCTACAATGAGCAGTTCTTC
CDR3aa: CASSKRGSSYNEQFF
j_gene: TRBJ2-1
v_gene: TRBV7-2
abundance: .
d_gene: TRBD2

CDR3nt: TGCAGCGGTGGGACACCGGGCCTCTATGGCTACACCTTC
CDR3aa: CSGGTPGLYGYTF
j_gene: TRBJ1-2
v_gene: TRBV29-1
abundance: .
d_gene: .

CDR3nt: TGTGCCAGCAGCCTAAACAGGGTTGGCACAGATACGCAGTATTTT
CDR3aa: CASSLNRVGTDTQYF
j_gene: TRBJ2-3
v_gene: TRBV7-2
abundance: .
d_gene: .

CDR3nt: TGTGCCAGCAGCTTAGGAGGGAACCCTATCTACGAGCAGTACTTC
CDR3aa: CASSLGGNPIYEQYF
j_gene: TRBJ2-7
v_gene: TRBV7-3
abundance: .
d_gene: .

CDR3nt: TGTGCCAGCAGTCCCTCGACAGGGGCCGGTGGCTACACCTTC
CDR3aa: CASSPSTGAGGYTF
j_gene: TRBJ1-2
v_gene: TRBV6-5
abundance: .
d_gene: TRBD1

CDR3nt: TGCGCCAGCAGTGAGGGTGGAGGGCATGAGCAGTTCTTC
CDR3aa: CASSEGGGHEQFF
j_gene: TRBJ2-1
v_gene: TRBV10-1
abundance: .
d_gene: .

CDR3nt: TGCGCCAGCAGCCAAGGTGGAGGGGACAGGGGGACTCGTAATTCACCCCTCCACTTT
CDR3aa: CASSQGGGDRGTRNSPLHF
j_gene: TRBJ1-6
v_gene: TRBV4-1
abundance: .
d_gene: TRBD1

CDR3nt: TGCGCCAGCAGCTTGGAGGGTGAGGGCACCGGGGAGCTGTTTTTT
CDR3aa: CASSLEGEGTGELFF
j_gene: TRBJ2-2
v_gene: TRBV5-1
abundance: .
d_gene: .

CDR3nt: TGTGCCAGCCTGACAGGGGTAACTGGAAACACCATATATTTT
CDR3aa: CASLTGVTGNTIYF
j_gene: TRBJ1-3
v_gene: TRBV27
abundance: .
d_gene: TRBD1

CDR3nt: TGCAGCGTTGTTAGACGCGCGGGACAGCCAGATACGCAGTATTTT
CDR3aa: CSVVRRAGQPDTQYF
j_gene: TRBJ2-3
v_gene: TRBV29-1
abundance: .
d_gene: .

CDR3nt: TGCGCCAGCAGCCAAGGTGAGGGCAATCAGCCCCAGCATTTT
CDR3aa: CASSQGEGNQPQHF
j_gene: TRBJ1-5
v_gene: TRBV4-1
abundance: .
d_gene: .

CDR3nt: TGTGCCAGCAGCCACTTACAGGGTAGGGATGAGCAGTTCTTC
CDR3aa: CASSHLQGRDEQFF
j_gene: TRBJ2-1
v_gene: TRBV7-9
abundance: few
d_gene: .

CDR3nt: TGTGCCAGCAGCGTGACTAGCGGGTACCAAGAGACCCAGTACTTC
CDR3aa: CASSVTSGYQETQYF
j_gene: TRBJ2-5
v_gene: TRBV5-4
abundance: .
d_gene: TRBD2